Below, 11 T cell receptor beta chains from the same sample are listed, as sequenced in a study of EBV T-cell therapy then PD-1 blockade in nasopharyngeal carcinoma listed by TCRdb under 2021. Libraries were made using the immunoSEQ multiplex PCR assay. TCRdb holds this immuneACCESS table with in-frame rearrangements only. Some clones are missing; in checked studies, unresolved V genes explain under half, and the rest has no known cause. The sample yields over 20,000 clones; around 80% were counted once. The top ten hold 30% to 35% of the sample. The label giving this sample's time point can be read as: 266 days after commencement of treatment, after nivolumab therapy. The treatment or condition label corresponds to: AdE1-LMPpoly-expanded autologous EBV-specific T-cell therapy followed by anti-PD-1 nivolumab. No antigens are known for them. Sequenced material: CD8+ T cells from blood, taken at day 266 from a patient whose treatment included autologous EBV-specific T cells and nivolumab. The receptor set was obtained from a man aged 40-49 years with nasopharyngeal carcinoma.

The chain links TRBV6-1 to TRBJ2-7, with 8 bases that match TRBD1. This CDR3 is 15 amino acids long. Germline CDR1 reads MNHNS; CDR2 reads SASEGT. The junction had 7 bases not matched to a gene; V was cut back by 3 bases and J by 3 bases. The CDR3 is CASSEWTGSGYEQYF. CDR3 nucleotide sequence: TGTGCCAGCAGTGAGTGGACAGGGAGTGGCTACGAGCAGTACTTC.

The V gene is TRBV27, the J gene TRBJ2-7, with 9 positions matching TRBD2. This CDR3 region has 16 residues. Germline V CDR1 and CDR2: MNHEY, SMNVEV (reference sequence). Unmatched junction bases numbered 7, after V lost 2 bases and J lost 2 bases. The CDR3 reads CASSLVLAGGPYEQYF. The CDR3, as DNA: TGTGCCAGCAGTTTAGTCTTGGCGGGGGGGCCCTACGAGCAGTACTTC.

V gene TRBV6-4 combines with J gene TRBJ1-5, with D uncertain. V gave up 5 bases and J gave up 2 bases, with 10 bases separating them. The V gene's germline CDR1 is MRHNA and CDR2 SNTAGT. This CDR3 contains 14 residues. The CDR3 region is CASSREDGNQPQHF. CDR3 in DNA: TGTGCCAGCAGTAGGGAAGACGGCAATCAGCCCCAGCATTTT.

The chain links TRBV5-4 to TRBJ2-7, with 9 bases that match TRBD1. The V gene end was trimmed by 3 bases and the J gene end by 2 bases; junction bases not matched to a gene: 6. The CDR3 consists of 15 residues. CDR1 is SGHNT and CDR2 is YYREEE in the germline V gene (reference sequence). The CDR3 spells CASSSPGQGTYEQYF. The CDR3 coding sequence is TGTGCCAGCAGCTCACCGGGACAGGGTACCTACGAGCAGTACTTC.

In this sample, this clone turned up a few times. The chain couples TRBV2 to TRBJ1-6, with D unresolved. Trimming removed 4 bases from V and 0 bases from J, with 7 bases in between. This CDR3 has 15 amino acids. Germline V gene sequence: CDR1 SNHLY, CDR2 FYNNEI. The CDR3 loop is CASSVGVSYNSPLHF. The CDR3 coding sequence is TGTGCCAGCAGTGTAGGAGTCTCCTATAATTCACCCCTCCACTTT.

The chain uses TRBV10-3 and TRBJ1-1; unclear D gene. This CDR3 is 11 amino acids long. CDR1 and CDR2 (germline): ENHRY, SYGVKD. V lost 5 bases and J lost 4, with 5 bases in between. The CDR3 loop is CAISPGTEAFF. The CDR3 bases are TGTGCCATCAGTCCGGGCACTGAAGCTTTCTTT.

The V call is TRBV4-3, the J call TRBJ2-3; D is possibly TRBD2 (5 bases). CDR3 length: 18 residues. CDR1 is LGHNA, CDR2 YSLEER, per germline. Trimming stripped 0 bases from V and 3 bases from J, with 19 bases between. The CDR3 DNA is TGCGCCAGCAGCCAAGACCTGCTTGAGGGTTTATTGACAGATACGCAGTATTTT. It translates to CASSQDLLEGLLTDTQYF.

By share, this clone counts as medium-sized. The rearrangement uses TRBV29-1 and TRBJ2-7, with D maybe TRBD1 (6 bases). CDR1 is SQVTM and CDR2 is ANQGSEA in the germline V gene. Trimming left V 0 bases short and J 6 bases short, with 18 bases between. CDR3 length equals 15 residues. The CDR3 spells CSVEDPQGSLVEQYF. The CDR3, as DNA: TGCAGCGTTGAAGATCCGCAGGGGTCCTTGGTCGAGCAGTACTTC.

This chain connects TRBV6-2 or TRBV6-3 to TRBJ2-6; maybe TRBD1 (5 bases). V lost 4 bases to trimming and J lost 0 bases, with 7 bases between them. This CDR3 is 15 amino acids long. Germline V gives CDR1 MNHEY, CDR2 SVGEGT. Here the CDR3 DNA reads TGTGCCAGCAGTTCAGACAGCTCTGGGGCCAACGTCCTGACTTTC. Its translation: CASSSDSSGANVLTF.

V and J are TRBV5-1 and TRBJ2-7, with D tentatively TRBD1 (5 bases). The V gene lost 5 bases and the J gene lost 0 bases, with 6 bases spanning the gap. The CDR3 is 12 residues long. Germline loops: CDR1 SGHRS, CDR2 YFSETQ. CDR3: CASRQDSYEQYF. The CDR3 nucleotides are TGCGCCAGCAGACAGGACTCCTACGAGCAGTACTTC.

The chain links TRBV7-6 to TRBJ1-2; no firm D call. V lost 5 bases and J 8 bases, leaving 18 bases between the germline ends. Germline assignment: CDR1 SGHVS and CDR2 FNYEAQ. The CDR3 spans 14 residues. CDR3 sequence: CASSPLVAGGGYTF. CDR3 nucleotide sequence: TGTGCCAGCAGCCCCCTCGTCGCGGGCGGGGGCTACACCTTC.